The T cell receptor beta chain under discussion was sequenced for a study of regulatory T cells in long-lasting Graves disease. Study information: For a period under 3 months, newly diagnosed Graves' patients had taken antithyroid drugs. Study observations and caveats: Persistent Graves' disease cases displayed lower TCR diversity than newly diagnosed ones. Persistent disease samples used TRBV28, TRBJ1-2 and TRBJ2-5 preferentially.

V lost 5 bases and J lost 2, with 13 bases in between. The CDR3 consists of 14 residues. Germline CDR1 is MNHEY and CDR2 is SVGEGT. TCR beta libraries were built with iRepertoire HTBI primers and Arm-PCR of CDR3 regions. TCRdb redid the calling of the multiplex PCR reads with MiXCR, one entry per CDR3 protein. This table holds fewer than 400,000 distinct CDR3 sequences, more than 15% found once. The time point is: newly diagnosed GD, antithyroid drugs for less than 3 months. The TCR library was made from RNA that had been extracted from PBMCs in TRIzol. Notes on this clonotype: Its antigen remains unknown.

Specimen: peripheral blood mononuclear cells (PBMCs), collected at new diagnosis, from a patient treated with antithyroid drugs. The J gene is TRBJ2-7, the V gene TRBV6-2 or TRBV6-3; D uncertain. The receptor was isolated from a female donor with Graves disease. CDR3 coding DNA: TGTGCCAGCAGTCCACACTCGATACCCTACGAGCAGTACTTC. This encodes CASSPHSIPYEQYF.